Below are 18 T cell receptor beta chains sequenced from a single sample in a study of Ad26.COV2.S vaccination and SARS-CoV-2 variants (dated by TCRdb to the early 2020s). The library was built by means of the immunoSEQ multiplex PCR assay. Held by TCRdb, this immuneACCESS table contains in-frame sequences only and omits some clones. Under half of the omission traces to an unresolved V gene where checked; the cause of the rest is unknown. Across this sample there are around 340,000 clones, with 86% seen only once. Together, the top ten hold about 10% of the sample. Reading the label with the study, this specimen's treatment or condition is: about 20 received Ad26.COV2.S at low or high dose, single or two shots; roughly five received placebo; per-sample allocation not given. Repertoires of vaccine and placebo recipients were sequenced from samples taken on day 63 after the first injection. The starting material was peripheral blood, obtained in a trial of Ad26.COV2.S vaccine versus placebo. The receptors derive from a person aged 18-65 years who received the Ad26.COV2.S COVID-19 vaccine or a placebo.

V gene TRBV28 combines with J gene TRBJ2-7, with 8 bases identical to TRBD1. The CDR3 extends over 18 amino acids. V was clipped by 3 bases and J by 2 bases; unmatched bases: 15. CDR1 is MDHEN and CDR2 is SYDVKM in the germline V gene. The CDR3 protein is CASSFPRPGTGSTYEQYF. DNA of the CDR3: TGTGCCAGCAGTTTCCCGCGCCCCGGGACAGGTTCCACCTACGAGCAGTACTTC.

The chain combines TRBV28 with TRBJ2-3; TRBD1 might be the D (6 bases). This CDR3 region has 17 residues. The germline V gene encodes CDR1 MDHEN and CDR2 SYDVKM. V lost 5 bases, J lost 4 bases, and 22 bases lay in between. The CDR3 is CASSLPGTDRRADTQYF. CDR3 in DNA: TGTGCCAGCAGTCTACCCGGGACGGACAGAAGGGCAGATACGCAGTATTTT.

The chain combines TRBV4-1 with TRBJ2-5, with no clear D. Germline-derived CDR1 and CDR2 are MGHRA and YSYEKL. The length of the CDR3 is 15 residues. V was clipped by 1 base and J by 1 base, with 10 bases between them. In DNA form, the CDR3 reads TGCGCCAGCAGCCAAGGCGCTCAGGCCCAAGAGACCCAGTACTTC. It encodes CASSQGAQAQETQYF.

This chain joins TRBV2 and TRBJ1-1, with D possibly TRBD1 on 5 matching bases. The CDR3 is 14 amino acids. Looked up from germline, CDR1 is SNHLY and CDR2 is FYNNEI. V shed 6 bases and J shed 0 bases, with 11 bases lying between them. CDR3 sequence reads: CASSGQGMNTEAFF. The CDR3 DNA sequence: TGTGCCAGCAGCGGTCAGGGTATGAACACTGAAGCTTTCTTT.

This chain links TRBV5-1 with TRBJ2-7, with D perhaps matching TRBD1 (6 bases). The germline CDR1 and CDR2 sequences are SGHRS and YFSETQ. CDR3 length: 12 amino acids. V gave up 4 bases and J gave up 7 bases, with 12 bases separating them. The CDR3 protein is CASSPQGLEQYF. Here the CDR3 DNA reads TGCGCCAGCAGCCCTCAGGGGTTAGAGCAGTACTTC. The full variable domain, with the rest looked up from reference TRBV5-1 and TRBJ2-7, is KAGVTQTPRYLIKTRGQQVTLSCSPISGHRSVSWYQQTPGQGLQFLFEYFSETQRNKGNFPGRFSGRQFSNSRSEMNVSTLELGDSALYLCASSPQGLEQYFGPGTRLTVT.

The CDR3 reads CASRVDRGGYTF. The CDR3 nucleotides are TGTGCCAGCAGGGTCGACAGGGGAGGCTACACCTTC. The rearrangement joins TRBV7-2 to TRBJ1-2; TRBD1 aligns across 8 bases. This CDR3 comprises 12 residues. With V trimmed by 6 bases and J by 8 bases, 5 bases remained unmatched. Germline CDR1 is SGHTA and CDR2 is FQGNSA.

The rearrangement links TRBV9 to TRBJ2-1, with D uncertain. The V end lost 0 bases, the J end lost 8 bases, and 12 bases lay between the germline ends. Germline CDR1 is SGDLS and CDR2 is YYNGEE. This CDR3 comprises 14 residues. The CDR3, as DNA: TGTGCCAGCAGCGTAGCGGACGGCACCGATGAGCAGTTCTTC. It encodes CASSVADGTDEQFF.

This sequence joins TRBV4-1 and TRBJ1-2; D possibly corresponds to TRBD1 (5 bases). V was cut by 1 base and J by 2 bases, with 8 bases left in between. This CDR3 spans 14 amino acids. Germline-derived CDR1 and CDR2 are MGHRA and YSYEKL. In DNA, the CDR3 is TGCGCCAGCAGCCAAGCGAGGGGCAACTATGGCTACACCTTC. Protein: CASSQARGNYGYTF.

The chain combines TRBV5-1 with TRBJ2-2; D remains ambiguous. The ends were cut back, 2 bases at V and 5 bases at J, with 16 bases in the middle. The CDR3 consists of 16 residues. CDR1 and CDR2 from the germline V gene are SGHRS and YFSETQ. The CDR3 sequence is CASSFWATEQTGELFF. CDR3 sequence (DNA): TGCGCCAGCAGCTTTTGGGCCACCGAACAGACCGGGGAGCTGTTTTTT.

The J gene is TRBJ2-7, the V gene TRBV19; D tentatively fits TRBD1 or TRBD2 (5 bases each). CDR1 LNHDA and CDR2 SQIVND come from the germline V gene (reference sequence). Trimming cost V 3 bases and J 3 bases, with 21 bases left between them. The length of the CDR3 is 17 residues. CDR3 residues: CASSIGFTGGFGYEQYF. CDR3 coding DNA: TGTGCCAGTAGTATTGGATTCACTGGGGGATTTGGCTACGAGCAGTACTTC.

The chain combines TRBV4-1 with TRBJ2-7, with D possibly being TRBD1 (6 bases). The V and J ends lost 2 bases and 6 bases respectively, with 23 bases between them. CDR1 and CDR2 from the germline V gene are MGHRA and YSYEKL. CDR3 size: 17 residues. The CDR3 protein is CASSQTVNREIGFEQYF. Here the CDR3 DNA reads TGCGCCAGCAGCCAAACAGTTAACAGGGAAATTGGATTCGAGCAGTACTTC.

J is TRBJ1-2 and V is TRBV25-1; D ambiguous. The germline V and J ends were trimmed by 6 bases and 8 bases, with 13 bases remaining between them. The CDR3 covers 12 residues. Germline assignment: CDR1 MGHDK and CDR2 SYGVNS. The CDR3 reads CASREGTGGYTF. As DNA, the CDR3 is TGTGCCAGCAGGGAGGGTACGGGCGGCTACACCTTC.

The V and J genes are TRBV7-3 and TRBJ2-2; D gene ambiguous. V lost 4 bases to trimming and J lost 1 base, with 7 bases between them. This CDR3 is 14 amino acids long. CDR1 is SGHTA and CDR2 is FQGTGA in the germline V gene. The DNA for the CDR3 is TGTGCCAGCAGCTCAACTCGGAACACCGGGGAGCTGTTTTTT. Its translation: CASSSTRNTGELFF.

This clone was seen a single time. This chain's CDR3 is CASSPEGSSSYNEQFF. Written as DNA, the CDR3 is TGTGCCAGCAGCCCGGAGGGATCGAGCTCCTACAATGAGCAGTTCTTC. V gene TRBV6-4 combines with J gene TRBJ2-1; maybe TRBD2 (6 bases). Trimming stripped 6 bases from V and 0 bases from J, with 15 bases between. This CDR3 is 16 amino acids long. CDR1 MRHNA and CDR2 SNTAGT come from the germline V gene.

The rearrangement uses TRBV6-1 and TRBJ1-3, with 8 bases that match TRBD1. Germline V lookup: CDR1 MNHNS, CDR2 SASEGT. This CDR3 region has 18 residues. After removal of 4 bases from V and 0 bases from J, the junction contained 11 bases not matched to a gene. CDR3 nucleotide sequence: TGTGCCAGCAGTGTCGCAGGGGGCCCGTACGTCTCTGGAAACACCATATATTTT. Translation: CASSVAGGPYVSGNTIYF.

The chain has TRBV4-3 and TRBJ2-3; D remains unclear. Germline V lookup: CDR1 LGHNA, CDR2 YSLEER. V gave up 0 bases and J gave up 1 base, with 8 bases separating them. This CDR3 contains 15 residues. Written as DNA, the CDR3 is TGCGCCAGCAGCCAAGATCTGCTAGGCACAGATACGCAGTATTTT. This sequence encodes CASSQDLLGTDTQYF.

The chain joins TRBV5-1 to TRBJ2-1; 8 bases fit TRBD2. The germline V gene encodes CDR1 SGHRS and CDR2 YFSETQ. The CDR3 has 16 amino acids. Germline trimming cut 1 base from V and 5 bases from J; bases unmatched to any gene: 8. Here the CDR3 reads CASSLLIAGTHNEQFF. The CDR3 DNA reads TGCGCCAGCAGCTTGTTAATAGCGGGAACCCACAATGAGCAGTTCTTC.

The chain joins TRBV27 to TRBJ2-1; TRBD1 matches 7 bases. CDR1 and CDR2 (germline): MNHEY, SMNVEV (reference sequence). The V gene end was trimmed by 6 bases and the J gene end by 7 bases; junction bases not matched to a gene: 3. This CDR3 is built from 12 residues. CDR3 DNA: TGTGCCAGCAGGATACAGGGGAATGAGCAGTTCTTC. Amino acids: CASRIQGNEQFF.